This TCR beta chain was documented in a study of blood T cell repertoires in COVID-19. Looking at the study overall: COVID-19 samples collected from the United States, Italy and Spain covered acute and convalescent phases.

Germline lookup yields CDR1 SGHAT and CDR2 FQNNGV. Trimming took 5 bases from V and 7 from J; bases not matched to a gene: 13. CDR3 length: 16 amino acids. Data came from immunoSEQ multiplex PCR; TCRdb stores just in-frame clones and leaves some out. The sample shows about 250,000 clones, around 89% of them seen only once. Sequencing was done on a sample of PBMCs or T cells enriched from blood (not recorded which). V gene TRBV11-2 combines with J gene TRBJ2-7, with TRBD1 identical over 11 bases. The receptor comes from a man in his forties or fifties who had recovered from COVID-19. In nucleotides, the CDR3 is TGTGCCAGCAGCGAAGGACAGGGGGCTGGGAAGGGAGAGCAGTACTTC. It translates to CASSEGQGAGKGEQYF.